This TCR beta chain was captured by sequencing in a study of shared clonotypes between healthy human individuals. The protocol was immunoSEQ multiplex PCR, while the TCRdb copy is restricted to in-frame clones and leaves out a portion. The sample lists over a million clones, around 75% seen once, with nearly 1.5% in the top ten. Findings and caveats of the study: Clonotypes shared by all four sorted-subset donors had higher generation probabilities than non-shared clonotypes. Expectations were that clonotype sharing among donors would be affected by sequencing depth.

Between the trimmed V and J ends, which lost 0 bases and 0 bases, there was a span of 7 bases. The CDR3 consists of 15 residues. CDR1 is SGHDN, CDR2 FVKESK, per germline. Concerning this clone itself: The antigen is not known.

The gene calls are TRBV14 and TRBJ2-3; D remains ambiguous. The TCR originated in a man between 18 and 35 years old in good health. Sequenced: memory CD4+ T cells sorted from blood. Subset in this sample: CD45RA-negative fraction. CDR3 loop: CASSQDLVSTDTQYF. The CDR3 nucleotides read TGTGCCAGCAGCCAAGATCTAGTGAGCACAGATACGCAGTATTTT.